This TCR beta chain was profiled in a study of T-cell reconstitution after alpha-beta-depleted transplantation in children. Preparation of the TCRbeta library involved a method that used unique molecular identifiers. MiXCR was run by TCRdb on the PCR reads, yielding one entry per CDR3 protein. Of hundreds of thousands of distinct CDR3 sequences in the sample, around 16% were seen once. CDR3 length: 16 residues. Germline V gene sequence: CDR1 SEHNR, CDR2 FQNEAQ (reference sequence). Germline trimming cut 6 bases from V and 0 bases from J; bases unmatched to any gene: 10. Only a few counts were recorded for this clonotype.

The receptor was isolated from a human donor who donated a stem cell graft to a child with acute myeloid leukemia. This material consisted of PBMCs from the stem cell graft donor, taken from the stem cell graft. The chain uses TRBV7-9 and TRBJ1-1; TRBD1 matches 7 bases. The CDR3 region is CASSPRDSLLNTEAFF. The CDR3 bases are TGTGCCAGCAGTCCCCGGGACAGCCTTCTGAACACTGAAGCTTTCTTT.